This TCR beta chain was documented in a study of T cell clones after liver transplantation. Whole-study context: TCRbeta sequencing after a pre-transplant mixed lymphocyte reaction identified graft-donor-reactive clones, later tracked in post-transplant blood. Study conclusions and caveats: Donor-reactive sequences fell more than third party-reactive ones, suggesting partial deletion.

With respect to this clone: No antigen is known for it.

Profiled with immunoSEQ multiplex PCR; TCRdb holds only in-frame clones, not every one. The sample includes about 51,000 clones, about 86% seen only once; the top ten take approximately 14%. This specimen consisted of CD8+ T cells from blood, obtained 12 months after liver transplant. This TCR was sampled from a human patient who received a liver transplant. Some T cells may be provided by the graft donor.

The CDR3 DNA follows: TGTGCCAGCAGTTACGGGACAGGGGGCACTGAAGCTTTCTTT. As protein: CASSYGTGGTEAFF. J is TRBJ1-1 and V is TRBV6-5; 11 nucleotides agree with TRBD1. V lost 2 bases and J lost 4; bases outside the gene matches: 0. Germline CDR1 reads MNHEY; CDR2 reads SVGAGI. CDR3 size: 14 residues.